This entry concerns a single T cell receptor beta chain. No antigen is known for it. Assay: immunoSEQ multiplex PCR; the TCRdb copy retains only in-frame clones and omits some. The data contain about 85,000 clones, 80% to 90% of them singletons. This record comes from a study of T cell responses to AZD1222 COVID-19 vaccine. Study-level points and caveats: An increase in Spike-specific TCR breadth and depth was observed after two AZD1222 doses.

CDR1 and CDR2 (germline): MNHEY, SVGAGI. This CDR3 region has 14 residues. V trimming: 7 bases; J trimming: 4 bases; junction bases outside the gene matches: 10. The receptor's source is an adult in good health. The specimen was peripheral blood, collected on day 0 of AZD1222 vaccination. V gene TRBV6-5 combines with J gene TRBJ2-7; 7 bases fit TRBD2. The CDR3 coding sequence is TGTGCCAGCACGGCCGGGACTAAAAAATACGAGCAGTACTTC. Protein: CASTAGTKKYEQYF.